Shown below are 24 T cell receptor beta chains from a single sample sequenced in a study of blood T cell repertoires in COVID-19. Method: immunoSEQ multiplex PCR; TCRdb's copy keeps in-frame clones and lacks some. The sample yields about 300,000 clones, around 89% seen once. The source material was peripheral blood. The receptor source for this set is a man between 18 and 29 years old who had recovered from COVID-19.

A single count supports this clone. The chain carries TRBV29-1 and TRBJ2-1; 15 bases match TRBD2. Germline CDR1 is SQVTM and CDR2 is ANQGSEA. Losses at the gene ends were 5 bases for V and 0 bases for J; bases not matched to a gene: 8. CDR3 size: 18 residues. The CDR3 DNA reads TGCAGCGTTACAACCGGGACTAGCGGGAGGTCCTCCTACAATGAGCAGTTCTTC. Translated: CSVTTGTSGRSSYNEQFF.

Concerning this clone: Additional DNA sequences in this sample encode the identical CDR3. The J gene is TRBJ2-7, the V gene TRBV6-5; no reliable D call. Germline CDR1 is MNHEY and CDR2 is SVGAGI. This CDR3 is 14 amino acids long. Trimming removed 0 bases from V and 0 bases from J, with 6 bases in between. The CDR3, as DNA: TGTGCCAGCAGTTACTCTGGCAGCTCCTACGAGCAGTACTTC. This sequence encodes CASSYSGSSYEQYF.

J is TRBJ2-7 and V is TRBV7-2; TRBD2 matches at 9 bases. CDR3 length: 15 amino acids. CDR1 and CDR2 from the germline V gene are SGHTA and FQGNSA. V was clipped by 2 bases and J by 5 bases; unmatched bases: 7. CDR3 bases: TGTGCCAGCAGCTTAACCGTAGCGGGGGAAGACGAGCAGTACTTC. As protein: CASSLTVAGEDEQYF.

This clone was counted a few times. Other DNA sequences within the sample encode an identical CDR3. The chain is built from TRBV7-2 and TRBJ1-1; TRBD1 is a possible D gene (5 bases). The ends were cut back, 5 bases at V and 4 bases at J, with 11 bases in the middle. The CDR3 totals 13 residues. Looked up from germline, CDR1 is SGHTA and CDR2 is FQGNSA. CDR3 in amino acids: CASSLTDLTEAFF. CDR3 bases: TGTGCCAGCAGCCTGACAGACCTCACTGAAGCTTTCTTT. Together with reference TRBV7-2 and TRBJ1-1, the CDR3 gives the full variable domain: GAGVSQSPSNKVTEKGKDVELRCDPISGHTALYWYRQSLGQGLEFLIYFQGNSAPDKSGLPSDRFSAERTGGSVSTLTIQRTQQEDSAVYLCASSLTDLTEAFFGQGTRLTVV.

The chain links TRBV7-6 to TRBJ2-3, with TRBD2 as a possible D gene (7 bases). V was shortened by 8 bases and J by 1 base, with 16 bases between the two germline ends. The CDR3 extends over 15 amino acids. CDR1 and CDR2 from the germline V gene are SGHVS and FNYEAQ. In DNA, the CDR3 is TGTGCCAGCGGCCCGGGGGGCCGGGGCACAGATACGCAGTATTTT. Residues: CASGPGGRGTDTQYF.

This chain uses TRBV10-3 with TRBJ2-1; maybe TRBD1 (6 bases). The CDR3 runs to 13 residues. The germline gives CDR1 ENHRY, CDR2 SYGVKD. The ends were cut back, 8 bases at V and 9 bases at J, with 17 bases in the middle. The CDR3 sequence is CAIGGSAVGEQFF. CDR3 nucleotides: TGTGCCATCGGGGGCTCAGCGGTTGGTGAGCAGTTCTTC.

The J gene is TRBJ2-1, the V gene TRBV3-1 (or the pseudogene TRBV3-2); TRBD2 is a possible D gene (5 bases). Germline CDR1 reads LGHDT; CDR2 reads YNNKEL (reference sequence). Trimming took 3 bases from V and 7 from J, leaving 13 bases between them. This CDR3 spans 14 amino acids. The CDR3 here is CASSHLTRGNEQFF. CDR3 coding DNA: TGTGCCAGCAGCCACCTTACTAGAGGGAATGAGCAGTTCTTC.

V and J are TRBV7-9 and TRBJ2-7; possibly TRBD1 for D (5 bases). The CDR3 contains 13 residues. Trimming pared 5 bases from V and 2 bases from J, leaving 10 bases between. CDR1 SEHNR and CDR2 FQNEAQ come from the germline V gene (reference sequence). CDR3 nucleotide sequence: TGTGCCAGCAGCCCTAGACAGACCTACGAGCAGTACTTC. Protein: CASSPRQTYEQYF.

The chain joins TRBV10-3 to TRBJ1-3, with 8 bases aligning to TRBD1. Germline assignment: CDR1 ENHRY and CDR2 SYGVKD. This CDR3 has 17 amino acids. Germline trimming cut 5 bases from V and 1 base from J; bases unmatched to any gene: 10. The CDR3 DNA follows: TGTGCCATCAGTAACGGACAGGGCCTCTCATCTGGAAACACCATATATTTT. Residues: CAISNGQGLSSGNTIYF.

The CDR3: CASSPSRWGESGNTIYF. CDR3 DNA sequence: TGTGCCAGCAGCCCGTCCCGATGGGGGGAGTCTGGAAACACCATATATTTT. J is TRBJ1-3 and V is TRBV7-9; TRBD1 is a possible D gene (5 bases). This CDR3 has 17 residues. In germline, CDR1 is SEHNR, CDR2 FQNEAQ (reference sequence). V lost 5 bases and J 1 base, leaving 18 bases between the germline ends.

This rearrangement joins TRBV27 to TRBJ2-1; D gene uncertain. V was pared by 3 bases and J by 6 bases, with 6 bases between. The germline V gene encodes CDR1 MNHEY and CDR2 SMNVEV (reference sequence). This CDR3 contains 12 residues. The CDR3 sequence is CASSFPGNEQFF. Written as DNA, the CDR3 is TGTGCCAGCAGTTTCCCGGGCAATGAGCAGTTCTTC.

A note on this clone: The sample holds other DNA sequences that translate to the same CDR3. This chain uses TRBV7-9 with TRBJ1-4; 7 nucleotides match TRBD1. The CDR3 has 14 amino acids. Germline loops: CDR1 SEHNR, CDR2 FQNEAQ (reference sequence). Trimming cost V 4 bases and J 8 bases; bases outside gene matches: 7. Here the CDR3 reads CASSSRTGGEKLFF. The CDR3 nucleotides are TGTGCCAGCAGCTCCAGGACAGGCGGGGAAAAACTGTTTTTT.

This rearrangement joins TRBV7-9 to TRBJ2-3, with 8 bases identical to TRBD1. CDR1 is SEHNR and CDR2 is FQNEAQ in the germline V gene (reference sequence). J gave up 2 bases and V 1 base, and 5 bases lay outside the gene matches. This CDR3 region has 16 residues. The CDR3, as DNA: TGTGCCAGCAGCTTAGTAGGCAGGGGGCCCACAGATACGCAGTATTTT. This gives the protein CASSLVGRGPTDTQYF.

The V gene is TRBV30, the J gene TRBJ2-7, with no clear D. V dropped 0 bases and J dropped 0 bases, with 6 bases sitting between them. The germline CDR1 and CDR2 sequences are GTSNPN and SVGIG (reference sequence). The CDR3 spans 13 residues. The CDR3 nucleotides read TGTGCCTGGAGTGTACGGAGCTCCTACGAGCAGTACTTC. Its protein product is CAWSVRSSYEQYF. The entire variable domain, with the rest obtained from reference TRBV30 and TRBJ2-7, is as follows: SQTIHQWPATLVQPVGSPLSLECTVEGTSNPNLYWYRQAAGRGLQLLFYSVGIGQISSEVPQNLSASRPQDRQFILSSKKLLLSDSGFYLCAWSVRSSYEQYFGPGTRLTVT.

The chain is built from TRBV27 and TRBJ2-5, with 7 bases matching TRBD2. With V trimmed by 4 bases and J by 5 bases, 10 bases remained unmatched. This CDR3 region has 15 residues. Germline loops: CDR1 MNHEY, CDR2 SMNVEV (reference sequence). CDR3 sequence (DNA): TGTGCCAGCAGTTCCGAGCGGGGCGAGAGGGAGACCCAGTACTTC. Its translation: CASSSERGERETQYF.

In nucleotides, the CDR3 is TGCGCCAGCAGCCGAAAAACTAGCGGGGGCACAGATACGCAGTATTTT. Its translation: CASSRKTSGGTDTQYF. The rearrangement joins TRBV5-1 to TRBJ2-3; 10 bases fit TRBD2. CDR1 and CDR2 (germline): SGHRS, YFSETQ. The CDR3 has 16 residues. Trimming at V came to 4 bases and at J to 1 base, leaving 6 bases not matched to a gene.

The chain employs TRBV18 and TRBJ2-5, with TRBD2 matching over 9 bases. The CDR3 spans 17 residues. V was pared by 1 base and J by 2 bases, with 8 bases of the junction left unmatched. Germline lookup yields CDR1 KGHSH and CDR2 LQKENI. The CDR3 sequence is CASSPRLAARRQETQYF. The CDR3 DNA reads TGTGCCAGCTCACCACGACTAGCGGCCAGACGACAAGAGACCCAGTACTTC.

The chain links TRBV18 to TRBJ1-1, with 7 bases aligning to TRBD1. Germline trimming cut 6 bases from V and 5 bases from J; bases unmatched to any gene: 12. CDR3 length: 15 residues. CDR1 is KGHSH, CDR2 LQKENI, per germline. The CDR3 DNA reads TGTGCCAGCTCCCTAGGAGGGGCCAGGGGGACTGAAGCTTTCTTT. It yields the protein CASSLGGARGTEAFF.

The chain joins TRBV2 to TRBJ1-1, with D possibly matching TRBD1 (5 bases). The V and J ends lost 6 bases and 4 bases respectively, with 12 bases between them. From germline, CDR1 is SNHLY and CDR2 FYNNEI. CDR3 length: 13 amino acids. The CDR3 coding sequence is TGTGCCAGCAGCGCTGACAGTAGCACTGAAGCTTTCTTT. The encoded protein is CASSADSSTEAFF.

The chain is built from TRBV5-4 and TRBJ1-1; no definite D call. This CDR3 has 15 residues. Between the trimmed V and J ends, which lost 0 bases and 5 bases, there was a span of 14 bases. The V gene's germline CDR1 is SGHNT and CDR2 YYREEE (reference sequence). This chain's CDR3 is CASSLENLRGTEAFF. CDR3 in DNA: TGTGCCAGCAGCTTGGAGAATCTACGGGGTACTGAAGCTTTCTTT. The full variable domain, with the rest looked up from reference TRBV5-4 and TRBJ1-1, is ETGVTQSPTHLIKTRGQQVTLRCSSQSGHNTVSWYQQALGQGPQFIFQYYREEENGRGNFPPRFSGLQFPNYSSELNVNALELDDSALYLCASSLENLRGTEAFFGQGTRLTVV.

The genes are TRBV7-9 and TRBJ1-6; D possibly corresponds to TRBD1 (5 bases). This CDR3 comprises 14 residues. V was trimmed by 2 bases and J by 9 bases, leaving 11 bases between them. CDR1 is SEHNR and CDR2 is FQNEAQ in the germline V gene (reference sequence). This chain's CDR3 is CASSLKGQGSPLHF. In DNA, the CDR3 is TGTGCCAGCAGCTTAAAGGGGCAGGGTTCACCCCTCCACTTT.

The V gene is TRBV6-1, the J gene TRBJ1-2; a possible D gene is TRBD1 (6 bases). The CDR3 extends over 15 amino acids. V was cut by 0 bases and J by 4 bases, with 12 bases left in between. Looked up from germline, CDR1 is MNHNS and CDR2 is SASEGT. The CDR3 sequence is CASSEALMTGYGYTF. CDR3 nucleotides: TGTGCCAGCAGTGAAGCGCTTATGACAGGCTATGGCTACACCTTC.

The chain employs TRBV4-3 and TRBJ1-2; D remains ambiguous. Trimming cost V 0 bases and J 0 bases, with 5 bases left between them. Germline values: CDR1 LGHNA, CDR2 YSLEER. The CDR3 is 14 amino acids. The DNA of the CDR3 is TGCGCCAGCAGCCAAGACGGGGCTAACTATGGCTACACCTTC. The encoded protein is CASSQDGANYGYTF.

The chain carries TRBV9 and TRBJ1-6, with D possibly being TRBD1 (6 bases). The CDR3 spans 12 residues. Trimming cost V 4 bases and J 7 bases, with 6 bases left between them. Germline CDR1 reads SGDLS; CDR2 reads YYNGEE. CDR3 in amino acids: CASSTGNSPLHF. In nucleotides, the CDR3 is TGTGCCAGCAGCACAGGGAATTCACCCCTCCACTTT.